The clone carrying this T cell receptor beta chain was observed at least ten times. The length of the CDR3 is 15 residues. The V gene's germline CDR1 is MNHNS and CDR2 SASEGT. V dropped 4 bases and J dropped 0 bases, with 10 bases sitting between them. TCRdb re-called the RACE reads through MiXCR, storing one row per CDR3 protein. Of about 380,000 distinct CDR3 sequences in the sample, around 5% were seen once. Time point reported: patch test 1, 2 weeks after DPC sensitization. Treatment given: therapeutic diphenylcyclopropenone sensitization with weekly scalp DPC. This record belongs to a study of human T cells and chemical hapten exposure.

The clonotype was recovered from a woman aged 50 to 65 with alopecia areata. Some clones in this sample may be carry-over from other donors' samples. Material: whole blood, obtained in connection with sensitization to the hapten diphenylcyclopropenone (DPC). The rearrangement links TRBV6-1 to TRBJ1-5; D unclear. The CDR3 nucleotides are TGTGCCAGCAGTGGTGGACTGTATAGCAATCAGCCCCAGCATTTT. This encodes CASSGGLYSNQPQHF.